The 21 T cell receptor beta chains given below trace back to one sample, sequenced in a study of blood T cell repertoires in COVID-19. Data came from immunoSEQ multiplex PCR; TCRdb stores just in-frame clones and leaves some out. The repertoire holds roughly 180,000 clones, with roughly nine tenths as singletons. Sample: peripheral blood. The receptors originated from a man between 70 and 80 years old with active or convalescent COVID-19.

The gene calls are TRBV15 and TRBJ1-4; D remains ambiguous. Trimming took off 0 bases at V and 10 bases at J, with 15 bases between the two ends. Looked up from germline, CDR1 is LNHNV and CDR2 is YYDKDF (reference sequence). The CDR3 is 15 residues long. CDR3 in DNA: TGTGCCACCAGCAGAGATTTCAGCGGAGAAGGAAAACTGTTTTTT. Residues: CATSRDFSGEGKLFF.

CDR3 protein: CASNAGVNYGYTF. The CDR3 bases are TGTGCCAGCAACGCGGGGGTTAACTATGGCTACACCTTC. The V call is TRBV7-2, the J call TRBJ1-2; D perhaps matches TRBD1 (5 bases). The CDR3 sequence is 13 residues long. Between the trimmed V and J ends, which lost 7 bases and 1 base, there was a span of 10 bases. Germline CDR1 is SGHTA and CDR2 is FQGNSA.

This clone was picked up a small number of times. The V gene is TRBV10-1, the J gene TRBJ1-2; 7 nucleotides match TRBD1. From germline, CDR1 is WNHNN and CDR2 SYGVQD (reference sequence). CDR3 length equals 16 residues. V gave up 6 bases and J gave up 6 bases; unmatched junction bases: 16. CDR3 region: CASREGQRNLKDGYTF. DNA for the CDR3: TGCGCCAGCAGGGAGGGACAGAGGAACTTAAAGGATGGCTACACCTTC.

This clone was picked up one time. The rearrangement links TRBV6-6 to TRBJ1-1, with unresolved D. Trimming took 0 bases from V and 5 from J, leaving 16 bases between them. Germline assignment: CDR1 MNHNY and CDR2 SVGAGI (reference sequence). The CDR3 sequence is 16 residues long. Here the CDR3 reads CASSYSKTEGGTEAFF. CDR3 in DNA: TGTGCCAGCAGTTACTCAAAAACAGAGGGAGGTACTGAAGCTTTCTTT.

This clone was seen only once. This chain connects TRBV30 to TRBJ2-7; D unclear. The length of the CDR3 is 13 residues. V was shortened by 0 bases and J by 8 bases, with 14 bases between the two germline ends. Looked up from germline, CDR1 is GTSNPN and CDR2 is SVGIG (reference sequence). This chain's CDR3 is CAWSVRENEKQYF. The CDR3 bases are TGTGCCTGGAGTGTACGAGAAAACGAGAAGCAGTACTTC.

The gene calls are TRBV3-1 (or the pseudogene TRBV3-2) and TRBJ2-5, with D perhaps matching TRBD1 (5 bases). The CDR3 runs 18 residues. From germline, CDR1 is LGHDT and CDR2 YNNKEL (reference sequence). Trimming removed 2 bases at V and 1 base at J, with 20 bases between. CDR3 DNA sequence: TGTGCCAGCAGCCAAAAAGATCGCAGGGTCGATTTCCAAGAGACCCAGTACTTC. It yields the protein CASSQKDRRVDFQETQYF.

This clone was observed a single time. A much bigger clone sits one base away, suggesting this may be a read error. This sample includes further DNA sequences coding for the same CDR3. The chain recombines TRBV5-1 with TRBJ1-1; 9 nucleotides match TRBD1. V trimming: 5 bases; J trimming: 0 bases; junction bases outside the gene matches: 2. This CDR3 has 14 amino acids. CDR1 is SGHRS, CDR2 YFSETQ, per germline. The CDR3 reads CASSGTGLNTEAFF. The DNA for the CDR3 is TGCGCCAGCAGTGGGACAGGGCTGAACACTGAAGCTTTCTTT.

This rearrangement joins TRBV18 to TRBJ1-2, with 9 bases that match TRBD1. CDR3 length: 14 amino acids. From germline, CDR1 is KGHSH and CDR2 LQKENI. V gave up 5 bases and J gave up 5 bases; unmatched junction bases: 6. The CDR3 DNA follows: TGTGCCAGCTCATCCGGGACAGGGAAATATGGCTACACCTTC. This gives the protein CASSSGTGKYGYTF. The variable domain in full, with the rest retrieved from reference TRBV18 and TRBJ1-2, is NAGVMQNPRHLVRRRGQEARLRCSPMKGHSHVYWYRQLPEEGLKFMVYLQKENIIDESGMPKERFSAEFPKEGPSILRIQQVVRGDSAAYFCASSSGTGKYGYTFGSGTRLTVV.

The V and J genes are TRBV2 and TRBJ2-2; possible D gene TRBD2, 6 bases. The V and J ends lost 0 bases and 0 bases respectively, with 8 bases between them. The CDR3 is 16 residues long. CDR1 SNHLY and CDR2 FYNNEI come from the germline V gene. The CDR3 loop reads CASSEARGSNTGELFF. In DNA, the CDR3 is TGTGCCAGCAGTGAAGCTCGGGGGTCGAACACCGGGGAGCTGTTTTTT.

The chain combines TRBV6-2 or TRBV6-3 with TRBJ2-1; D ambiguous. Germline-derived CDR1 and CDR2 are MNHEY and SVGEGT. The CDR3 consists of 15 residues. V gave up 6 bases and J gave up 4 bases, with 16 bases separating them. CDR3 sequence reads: CASSPAPTGYNEQFF. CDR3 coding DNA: TGTGCCAGCAGCCCTGCTCCGACGGGTTACAATGAGCAGTTCTTC.

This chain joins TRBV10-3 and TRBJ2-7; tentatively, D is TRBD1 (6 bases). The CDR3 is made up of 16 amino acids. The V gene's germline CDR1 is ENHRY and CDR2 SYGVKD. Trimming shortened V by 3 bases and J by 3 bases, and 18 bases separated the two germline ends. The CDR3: CAISELDFPGHYEQYF. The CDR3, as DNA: TGTGCCATCAGTGAATTAGACTTTCCGGGACACTACGAGCAGTACTTC.

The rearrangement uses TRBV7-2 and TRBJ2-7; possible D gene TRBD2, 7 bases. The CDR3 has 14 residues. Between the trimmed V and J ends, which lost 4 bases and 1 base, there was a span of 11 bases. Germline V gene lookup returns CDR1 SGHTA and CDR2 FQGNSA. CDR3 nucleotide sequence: TGTGCCAGCAGCTCGGCGGGGGCTTCCTACGAGCAGTACTTC. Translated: CASSSAGASYEQYF.

In nucleotides, the CDR3 is TGTGCCAGCAGTCGACTGGTGGAACCCCAGCATTTT. This translates into CASSRLVEPQHF. This chain links TRBV28 with TRBJ1-5, with D unclear. The CDR3 has 12 residues. Per the germline V gene, CDR1 is MDHEN and CDR2 is SYDVKM. V dropped 5 bases and J dropped 10 bases, with 12 bases sitting between them.

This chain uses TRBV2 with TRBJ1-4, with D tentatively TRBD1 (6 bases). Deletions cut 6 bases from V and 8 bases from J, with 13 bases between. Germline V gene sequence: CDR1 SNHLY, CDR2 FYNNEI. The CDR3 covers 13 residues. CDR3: CASSGQLGEKLFF. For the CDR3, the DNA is TGTGCCAGCAGCGGACAGTTAGGGGAAAAACTGTTTTTT.

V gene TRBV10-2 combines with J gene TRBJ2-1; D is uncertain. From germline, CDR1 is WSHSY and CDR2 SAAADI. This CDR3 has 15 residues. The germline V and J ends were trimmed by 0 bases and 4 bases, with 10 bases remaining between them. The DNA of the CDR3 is TGCGCCAGCAGTGAGTCCGGAGCTAGTTACAATGAGCAGTTCTTC. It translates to CASSESGASYNEQFF.

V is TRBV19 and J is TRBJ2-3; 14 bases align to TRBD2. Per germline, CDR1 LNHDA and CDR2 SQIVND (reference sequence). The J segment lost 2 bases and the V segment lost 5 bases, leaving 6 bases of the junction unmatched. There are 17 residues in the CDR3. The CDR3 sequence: CASSSRTSGRTTDTQYF. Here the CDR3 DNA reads TGTGCCAGTAGTTCAAGGACTAGCGGGAGGACCACAGATACGCAGTATTTT.

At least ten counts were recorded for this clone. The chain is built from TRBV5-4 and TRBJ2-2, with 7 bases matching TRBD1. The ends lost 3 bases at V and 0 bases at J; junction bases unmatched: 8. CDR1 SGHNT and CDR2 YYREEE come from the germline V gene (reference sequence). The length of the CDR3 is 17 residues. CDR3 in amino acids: CASSSSRQGTNTGELFF. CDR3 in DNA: TGTGCCAGCAGCTCATCTCGACAGGGAACGAACACCGGGGAGCTGTTTTTT.

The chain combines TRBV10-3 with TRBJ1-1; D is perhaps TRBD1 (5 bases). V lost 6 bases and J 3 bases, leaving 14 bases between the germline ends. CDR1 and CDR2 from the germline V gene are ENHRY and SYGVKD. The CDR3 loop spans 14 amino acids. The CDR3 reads CAIRADSTDTEAFF. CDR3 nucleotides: TGTGCCATCAGGGCTGACAGTACGGACACTGAAGCTTTCTTT.

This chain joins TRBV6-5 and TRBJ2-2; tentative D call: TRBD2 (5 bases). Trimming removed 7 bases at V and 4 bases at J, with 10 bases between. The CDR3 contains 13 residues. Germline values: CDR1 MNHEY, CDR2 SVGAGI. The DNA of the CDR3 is TGTGCCAGCACCCCCGGGGTCACCGGGGAGCTGTTTTTT. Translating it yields CASTPGVTGELFF.

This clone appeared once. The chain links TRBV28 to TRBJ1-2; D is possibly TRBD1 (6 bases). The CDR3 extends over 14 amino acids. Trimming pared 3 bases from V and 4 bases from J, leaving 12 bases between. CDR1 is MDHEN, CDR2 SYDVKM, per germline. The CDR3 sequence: CASSLGGGVYGYTF. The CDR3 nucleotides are TGTGCCAGCAGTTTGGGAGGGGGTGTCTATGGCTACACCTTC.

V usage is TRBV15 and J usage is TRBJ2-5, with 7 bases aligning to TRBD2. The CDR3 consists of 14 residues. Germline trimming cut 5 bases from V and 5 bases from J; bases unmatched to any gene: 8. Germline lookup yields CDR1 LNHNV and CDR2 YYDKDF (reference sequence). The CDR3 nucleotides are TGTGCCACCAGCGAAGGGACTACCGGCGAGACCCAGTACTTC. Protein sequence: CATSEGTTGETQYF.